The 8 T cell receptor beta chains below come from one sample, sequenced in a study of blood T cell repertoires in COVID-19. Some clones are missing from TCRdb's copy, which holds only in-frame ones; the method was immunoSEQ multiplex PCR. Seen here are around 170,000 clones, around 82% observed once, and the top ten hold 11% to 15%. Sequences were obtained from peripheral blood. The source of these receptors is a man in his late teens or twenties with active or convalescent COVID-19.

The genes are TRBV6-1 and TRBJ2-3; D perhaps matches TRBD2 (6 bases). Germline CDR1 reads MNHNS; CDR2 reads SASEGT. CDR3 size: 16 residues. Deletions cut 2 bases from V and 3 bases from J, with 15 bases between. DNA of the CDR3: TGTGCCAGCAGTGAATATGTGACGGGGGTTACAGATACGCAGTATTTT. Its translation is CASSEYVTGVTDTQYF.

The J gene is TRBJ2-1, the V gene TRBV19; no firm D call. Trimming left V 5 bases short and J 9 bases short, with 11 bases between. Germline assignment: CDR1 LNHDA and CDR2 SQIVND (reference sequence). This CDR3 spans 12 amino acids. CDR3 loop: CASSSRHGEQFF. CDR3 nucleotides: TGTGCCAGTAGTTCCCGACACGGTGAGCAGTTCTTC.

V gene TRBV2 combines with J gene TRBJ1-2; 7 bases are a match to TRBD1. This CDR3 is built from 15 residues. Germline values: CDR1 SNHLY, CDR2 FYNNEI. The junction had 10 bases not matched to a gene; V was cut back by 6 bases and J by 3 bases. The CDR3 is CASSPGQSKYYGYTF. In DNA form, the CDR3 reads TGTGCCAGCAGCCCGGGACAGTCGAAGTACTATGGCTACACCTTC.

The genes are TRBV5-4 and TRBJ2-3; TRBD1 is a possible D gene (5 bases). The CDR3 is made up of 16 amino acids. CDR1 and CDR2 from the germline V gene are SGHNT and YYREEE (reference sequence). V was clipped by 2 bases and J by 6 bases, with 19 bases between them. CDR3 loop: CASSFPPMTVGDTQYF. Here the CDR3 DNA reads TGTGCCAGCAGCTTTCCCCCTATGACAGTTGGGGATACGCAGTATTTT.

The CDR3 is CASSYDREDEKLFF. The CDR3 DNA sequence: TGTGCCAGCAGTTATGACAGGGAGGATGAAAAACTGTTTTTT. The chain employs TRBV6-5 and TRBJ1-4, with TRBD1 identical over 7 bases. The CDR3 covers 14 residues. Germline values: CDR1 MNHEY, CDR2 SVGAGI. V dropped 3 bases and J dropped 6; count of bases not matched to a gene: 4.

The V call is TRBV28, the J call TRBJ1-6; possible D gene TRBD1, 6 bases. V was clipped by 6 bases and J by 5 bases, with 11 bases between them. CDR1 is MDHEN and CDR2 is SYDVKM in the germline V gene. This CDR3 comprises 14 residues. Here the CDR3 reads CASSSGTHNSPLHF. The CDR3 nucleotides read TGTGCCAGCAGCTCCGGGACACATAATTCACCCCTCCACTTT.

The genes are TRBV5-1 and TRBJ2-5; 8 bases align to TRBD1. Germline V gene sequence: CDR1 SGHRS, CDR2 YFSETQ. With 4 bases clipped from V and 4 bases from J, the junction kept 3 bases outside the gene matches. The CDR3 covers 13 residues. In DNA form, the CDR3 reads TGCGCCAGCAGCCTGACAGGGGCAGAGACCCAGTACTTC. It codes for CASSLTGAETQYF.

The CDR3 bases are TGTGCCAGTAGTATTCCTCTTGGTGGCCAGCCCCAGCATTTT. Translated: CASSIPLGGQPQHF. V gene TRBV19 combines with J gene TRBJ1-5, with D uncertain. The germline V and J ends were trimmed by 3 bases and 7 bases, with 13 bases remaining between them. This CDR3 has 14 amino acids. Germline V gene data show CDR1 as LNHDA and CDR2 as SQIVND (reference sequence).